This TCR beta chain derives from a study of blood T cell repertoires in COVID-19. On the study more broadly: COVID-19 samples, acute and convalescent, were from the United States, Italy and Spain.

The protocol was immunoSEQ multiplex PCR, while the TCRdb copy is restricted to in-frame clones and leaves out a portion. The sample carries tens of thousands of clones, roughly 80% recorded once. This CDR3 is 13 amino acids long. V was pared by 6 bases and J by 1 base, with 9 bases between. CDR1 is ENHRY and CDR2 is SYGVKD in the germline V gene. V and J are TRBV10-3 and TRBJ1-1; D uncertain. The sequenced material came from peripheral blood. This receptor was identified in an elderly woman with acute or convalescent COVID-19. CDR3 DNA sequence: TGTGCCATCAGGATTACAGAGAACACTGAAGCTTTCTTT. Translation gives CAIRITENTEAFF.